The rows below give T cell receptor beta chains drawn from one sample of a study of shared clonotypes between healthy human individuals. TCRdb's copy holds only in-frame clones and misses some; the assay was immunoSEQ multiplex PCR. This sample yields about 510,000 clones, of which approximately 79% are seen a single time; about 12% belongs to the top ten. Sequenced input: PBMCs. The receptor source for this set is a woman aged 40 to 55 in good health. Some clones in this sample may be carry-over from other donors' samples. Each CDR3 is given with its conserved first and last residue. A D gene is named only where the DNA matches it firmly. Part of the rows lack a size; the others show once, few, many or a class for expanded clones.

v_gene: TRBV7-8
d_gene: TRBD1
abundance: NA
j_gene: TRBJ2-2
len: 16
CDR3aa: CASSPDRRANTGELFF
CDR3nt: TGTGCCAGCAGCCCGGACAGGCGTGCGAACACCGGGGAGCTGTTTTTT

v_gene: TRBV7-9
d_gene: TRBD2
abundance: many
j_gene: TRBJ2-1
len: 15
CDR3aa: CASSHRLAETNEQFF
CDR3nt: TGTGCCAGCAGCCATAGACTAGCGGAGACCAATGAGCAGTTCTTC

v_gene: TRBV4-3
d_gene: NA
abundance: NA
j_gene: TRBJ2-3
len: 15
CDR3aa: CASSQAARGTDTQYF
CDR3nt: TGCGCCAGCAGCCAAGCGGCCAGAGGCACAGATACGCAGTATTTT

v_gene: TRBV7-9
d_gene: TRBD1
abundance: once
j_gene: TRBJ1-2
len: 13
CDR3aa: CASSVGQGYGYTF
CDR3nt: TGTGCCAGCAGCGTAGGACAGGGCTATGGCTACACCTTC

v_gene: TRBV7-2
d_gene: TRBD2
abundance: NA
j_gene: TRBJ2-1
len: 15
CDR3aa: CASSLNGGTYNEQFF
CDR3nt: TGTGCCAGCAGCTTAAACGGGGGGACCTACAATGAGCAGTTCTTC

v_gene: TRBV28
d_gene: NA
abundance: NA
j_gene: TRBJ1-2
len: 12
CDR3aa: CASSLAGKGYTF
CDR3nt: TGTGCCAGCAGTTTAGCCGGCAAGGGCTACACCTTC

v_gene: TRBV27
d_gene: NA
abundance: NA
j_gene: TRBJ1-6
len: 14
CDR3aa: CASSLSRYNSPLHF
CDR3nt: TGTGCCAGCAGTTTATCACGGTATAATTCACCCCTCCACTTT

v_gene: TRBV5-5
d_gene: NA
abundance: NA
j_gene: TRBJ2-7
len: 16
CDR3aa: CASSSRLGTQSYEQYF
CDR3nt: TGTGCCAGCAGCTCGAGACTCGGAACCCAGAGCTACGAGCAGTACTTC

v_gene: TRBV5-1
d_gene: NA
abundance: NA
j_gene: TRBJ2-2
len: 13
CDR3aa: CASSLAVGGELFF
CDR3nt: TGCGCCAGCAGCTTGGCCGTCGGCGGGGAGCTGTTTTTT

v_gene: TRBV2
d_gene: TRBD1
abundance: NA
j_gene: TRBJ2-5
len: 15
CDR3aa: CASSVSTHRGETQYF
CDR3nt: TGTGCCAGCAGCGTCTCGACCCACAGGGGTGAGACCCAGTACTTC

v_gene: TRBV7-6
d_gene: NA
abundance: NA
j_gene: TRBJ2-7
len: 13
CDR3aa: CASSPQDVYEQYF
CDR3nt: TGTGCCAGCAGCCCCCAGGACGTCTACGAGCAGTACTTC

v_gene: TRBV18
d_gene: TRBD1
abundance: once
j_gene: TRBJ1-1
len: 15
CDR3aa: CASSPSGTANTEAFF
CDR3nt: TGTGCCAGCTCACCCTCTGGGACAGCGAACACTGAAGCTTTCTTT

v_gene: TRBV25-1
d_gene: NA
abundance: many
j_gene: TRBJ1-5
len: 15
CDR3aa: CASSEYGGGNQPQHF
CDR3nt: TGTGCCAGCAGTGAATACGGGGGTGGCAATCAGCCCCAGCATTTT

v_gene: TRBV7-6
d_gene: NA
abundance: NA
j_gene: TRBJ2-6
len: 17
CDR3aa: CASSLRVPFSGANVLTF
CDR3nt: TGTGCCAGCAGCTTACGGGTCCCCTTCTCTGGGGCCAACGTCCTGACTTTC

v_gene: TRBV29-1
d_gene: NA
abundance: NA
j_gene: TRBJ2-3
len: 14
CDR3aa: CSVNRATGTDTQYF
CDR3nt: TGCAGCGTAAACCGGGCAACTGGCACAGATACGCAGTATTTT

v_gene: TRBV28
d_gene: NA
abundance: NA
j_gene: TRBJ1-4
len: 15
CDR3aa: CASTFGGEGNEKLFF
CDR3nt: TGTGCCAGCACCTTCGGGGGGGAAGGGAATGAAAAACTGTTTTTT

v_gene: TRBV19
d_gene: NA
abundance: NA
j_gene: TRBJ1-2
len: 11
CDR3aa: CASAGFYGYTF
CDR3nt: TGTGCCAGCGCAGGGTTCTATGGCTACACCTTC

v_gene: TRBV2
d_gene: TRBD1
abundance: NA
j_gene: TRBJ1-5
len: 13
CDR3aa: CASCRGHDQPQHF
CDR3nt: TGTGCCAGCTGCAGGGGGCATGATCAGCCCCAGCATTTT

v_gene: TRBV5-8
d_gene: NA
abundance: NA
j_gene: TRBJ2-3
len: 15
CDR3aa: CASSLEDGSRDTQYF
CDR3nt: TGTGCCAGCAGCTTGGAGGACGGGAGCAGGGATACGCAGTATTTT

v_gene: TRBV7-9
d_gene: NA
abundance: NA
j_gene: TRBJ2-7
len: 16
CDR3aa: CASSSQGSGRSYEQYF
CDR3nt: TGTGCCAGCAGCTCCCAGGGATCCGGACGTAGCTACGAGCAGTACTTC

v_gene: TRBV2
d_gene: NA
abundance: NA
j_gene: TRBJ1-5
len: 16
CDR3aa: CASSPERTDRGQPQHF
CDR3nt: TGTGCCAGCAGTCCTGAAAGGACAGACCGGGGTCAGCCCCAGCATTTT

v_gene: TRBV25-1
d_gene: NA
abundance: NA
j_gene: TRBJ2-1
len: 13
CDR3aa: CASSGRLADEQFF
CDR3nt: TGTGCCAGCAGTGGCAGGCTAGCTGATGAGCAGTTCTTC

v_gene: TRBV5-1
d_gene: NA
abundance: NA
j_gene: TRBJ2-3
len: 11
CDR3aa: CASRGGDTQYF
CDR3nt: TGCGCCAGCAGGGGAGGAGATACGCAGTATTTT

v_gene: TRBV2
d_gene: NA
abundance: NA
j_gene: TRBJ2-5
len: 16
CDR3aa: CASRRTGGGGQETQYF
CDR3nt: TGTGCCAGCAGGAGGACGGGCGGAGGAGGGCAAGAGACCCAGTACTTC

v_gene: TRBV4-2
d_gene: NA
abundance: NA
j_gene: TRBJ2-3
len: 14
CDR3aa: CASSQGYSTDTQYF
CDR3nt: TGTGCCAGCAGCCAAGGGTATAGCACAGATACGCAGTATTTT

v_gene: TRBV6-5
d_gene: TRBD1
abundance: NA
j_gene: TRBJ2-7
len: 13
CDR3aa: CASGGQGAYEQYF
CDR3nt: TGTGCCAGTGGAGGACAGGGGGCCTACGAGCAGTACTTC

v_gene: TRBV7-2
d_gene: NA
abundance: once
j_gene: TRBJ2-3
len: 15
CDR3aa: CASSLVGQGGDTQYF
CDR3nt: TGTGCCAGCAGCTTAGTTGGCCAGGGAGGCGATACGCAGTATTTT